In its sample, the clone carrying this T cell receptor beta chain was seen a few times. What it binds is not known. This sample was included in a study of vaccination and CD4 T cells after COVID-19. The assay that was used to sequence DNA from cultured CD4+ T cells was the Oncomine TCR Beta short-read assay. TCRdb re-called the PCR reads through MiXCR, storing one row per CDR3 protein. In the table there are approximately 15,000 distinct CDR3 sequences, about 50% of which are singletons. Treatment defined: 10-day PBMC culture with coronavirus spike peptide pools or control peptides (ViraFEST assay). Germline values: CDR1 MDHEN, CDR2 SYDVKM. This CDR3 has 15 residues. With 3 bases clipped from V and 3 bases from J, the junction kept 4 bases outside the gene matches.

The receptor comes from a human donor who had recovered from COVID-19. The chain uses TRBV28 and TRBJ2-7; TRBD1 aligns across 11 bases. Sequencing was carried out using CD4+ T cells from blood, cultured in vitro. CDR3 nucleotides: TGTGCCAGCAGTTTGCCGGGACAGGGGGGCTACGAGCAGTACTTC. Residues: CASSLPGQGGYEQYF. Variable domain in full (rest from reference TRBV28 and TRBJ2-7): DVKVTQSSRYLVKRTGEKVFLECVQDMDHENMFWYRQDPGLGLRLIYFSYDVKMKEKGDIPEGYSVSREKKERFSLILESASTNQTSMYLCASSLPGQGGYEQYFGPGTRLTVT.